This TCR beta chain was found in a study of blood T cell repertoires in COVID-19. The wider study: The samples span acute and convalescent COVID-19 from the United States, Italy and Spain. From T cells, B-cell-depleted T cells, or PBMCs came the material, which was cDNA or gDNA.

This clone was seen more than once but under ten times. Germline-derived CDR1 and CDR2 are LNHDA and SQIVND (reference sequence). Trimming took 6 bases from V and 5 from J, leaving 16 bases between them. The length of the CDR3 is 14 residues. Original analysis: Estimation of nucleated cell counts was performed using reference gene primer amplification. Sequencing used immunoSEQ multiplex PCR; TCRdb keeps in-frame clones, though not all of them. From that table come the V and J calls and clone size; the DNA was used to work out D and trimming. The sample records more than 55,000 clones, 76% being singletons.

The clonotype was recovered from a woman between 50 and 59 years old with active or convalescent COVID-19. The sample taken for sequencing was peripheral blood. The chain joins TRBV19 to TRBJ1-1; possible D gene TRBD1, 6 bases. This chain's CDR3 is CASRITGGATEAFF. The CDR3, as DNA: TGTGCCAGTAGGATAACGGGGGGCGCGACTGAAGCTTTCTTT.